These 11 T cell receptor beta chains originate from one sample sequenced in a study of Graves' ophthalmopathy and Graves' hyperthyroidism. TCR beta CDR3 amplification used RNA transcripts. The library came from an HTBI-primed first-round RT-PCR and a second-round multiplex PCR. From the multiplex PCR reads, TCRdb called clonotypes with MiXCR, one entry per CDR3 protein. The sample lists approximately 410,000 distinct CDR3 sequences, just over 15% occurring once. Sequenced material: peripheral blood. These receptor sequences come from a woman between 18 and 29 years old with stable Graves' hyperthyroidism.

This rearrangement joins TRBV11-2 to TRBJ2-2; the match to TRBD2 covers 7 bases. Germline V lookup: CDR1 SGHAT, CDR2 FQNNGV. Losses at the gene ends were 4 bases for V and 2 bases for J; bases not matched to a gene: 16. There are 19 residues in the CDR3. CDR3 coding DNA: TGTGCCAGCAGCTCCTTCTCATTTTCTAGCGGAGTAAACACCGGGGAGCTGTTTTTT. Its translation is CASSSFSFSSGVNTGELFF.

This clonotype was picked up many times. The rearrangement links TRBV12-3 or TRBV12-4 to TRBJ1-5; 8 nucleotides line up with TRBD1. Trimming took 3 bases from V and 6 from J; bases not matched to a gene: 7. The CDR3 covers 15 residues. CDR3 bases: TGTGCCAGCAGTTTCCGGGACAGGAGGGGTCAGCCCCAGCATTTT. Its translation: CASSFRDRRGQPQHF.

This clonotype was seen many times. The chain employs TRBV12-3 or TRBV12-4 and TRBJ1-2; TRBD1 agrees at 10 bases. The V and J ends lost 5 bases and 8 bases, in that order; junction bases with no gene match: 2. The CDR3 spans 12 residues. This chain's CDR3 is CASSRTGGGYTF. The CDR3, as DNA: TGTGCCAGCAGTAGGACAGGGGGAGGCTACACCTTC.

This clonotype was seen only a few times. V gene TRBV3-1 combines with J gene TRBJ1-1; a possible D gene is TRBD1 (5 bases). This CDR3 is 14 amino acids long. V was pared by 1 base and J by 2 bases, with 8 bases between. Germline V gene data show CDR1 as LGHDT and CDR2 as YNNKEL (reference sequence). DNA of the CDR3: TGTGCCAGCAGCCAAGCGGGGACCAACACTGAAGCTTTCTTT. It codes for CASSQAGTNTEAFF. Combining the CDR3 with reference TRBV3-1 and TRBJ1-1 gives the whole variable domain DTAVSQTPKYLVTQMGNDKSIKCEQNLGHDTMYWYKQDSKKFLKIMFSYNNKELIINETVPNRFSPKSPDKAHLNLHINSLELGDSAVYFCASSQAGTNTEAFFGQGTRLTVV.

This clonotype was detected once. This sequence joins TRBV7-2 and TRBJ2-2; 12 positions agree with TRBD2. The CDR3 contains 15 residues. The junction had 1 base not matched to a gene; V was cut back by 2 bases and J by 6 bases. CDR1 and CDR2 (germline): SGHTA, FQGNSA. The chain's CDR3 is CASSLLAGGPGELFF. CDR3 coding DNA: TGTGCCAGCAGCTTACTAGCGGGGGGGCCCGGGGAGCTGTTTTTT. Drawing the rest from reference TRBV7-2 and TRBJ2-2, the complete variable domain is GAGVSQSPSNKVTEKGKDVELRCDPISGHTALYWYRQSLGQGLEFLIYFQGNSAPDKSGLPSDRFSAERTGGSVSTLTIQRTQQEDSAVYLCASSLLAGGPGELFFGEGSRLTVL.

As for this clonotype: A much larger clone differs from this one at a single base, so this may be a read error. The V and J genes are TRBV6-1 and TRBJ2-4; D may be TRBD2 (6 bases). This CDR3 region has 15 residues. From germline, CDR1 is MNHNS and CDR2 SASEGT. With 6 bases removed from V and 12 bases from J, the gap between germline ends came to 24 bases. The CDR3 here is CASRPIRTLEDYQYF. In DNA, the CDR3 is TGTGCCAGCAGGCCTATCCGGACCTTGGAGGACTATCAGTACTTC.

This clonotype was picked up one time. V usage is TRBV7-8 and J usage is TRBJ2-2; D unresolved. The V and J ends lost 5 bases and 2 bases respectively, with 9 bases between them. Germline loops: CDR1 SGHVS, CDR2 FQNEAQ. This CDR3 is built from 14 residues. CDR3 coding DNA: TGTGCCAGCAGCCCGGGTAGCAACACCGGGGAGCTGTTTTTT. Its translation is CASSPGSNTGELFF.

This clonotype was counted ten times or more. This chain connects TRBV7-9 to TRBJ2-7; D remains unclear. From germline, CDR1 is SEHNR and CDR2 FQNEAQ (reference sequence). With 2 bases removed from V and 5 bases from J, the gap between germline ends came to 7 bases. The CDR3 spans 12 residues. CDR3 DNA sequence: TGTGCCAGCAGCTTAAAACACGACGAGCAGTACTTC. It is translated as CASSLKHDEQYF.

Ten or more counts support this clonotype. CDR3 amino acids: CASILLAGGTGELFF. In DNA form, the CDR3 reads TGTGCCAGCATTCTCCTTGCGGGGGGCACCGGGGAGCTGTTTTTT. V and J are TRBV6-5 and TRBJ2-2, with TRBD2 identical over 8 bases. Germline CDR1 and CDR2: MNHEY and SVGAGI. V was pared by 7 bases and J by 4 bases, with 8 bases of the junction left unmatched. The CDR3 contains 15 residues.

The chain uses TRBV6-5 and TRBJ1-2; TRBD1 matches at 10 bases. The germline CDR1 and CDR2 sequences are MNHEY and SVGAGI. The CDR3 loop spans 16 amino acids. The trim removed 2 bases at V and 4 bases at J, leaving 7 bases unmatched. CDR3 amino acids: CASSYKGTGAFYGYTF. The CDR3 coding sequence is TGTGCCAGCAGTTACAAGGGGACAGGGGCCTTCTATGGCTACACCTTC.

This clonotype was seen more than once but under ten times. The gene calls are TRBV6-5 and TRBJ2-2; weak D call: TRBD2 (6 bases). This CDR3 region has 15 residues. Trimming removed 3 bases from V and 1 base from J, with 9 bases in between. Per germline, CDR1 MNHEY and CDR2 SVGAGI. CDR3 loop: CASSYRGGNTGELFF. DNA for the CDR3: TGTGCCAGCAGTTATCGGGGAGGGAACACCGGGGAGCTGTTTTTT.